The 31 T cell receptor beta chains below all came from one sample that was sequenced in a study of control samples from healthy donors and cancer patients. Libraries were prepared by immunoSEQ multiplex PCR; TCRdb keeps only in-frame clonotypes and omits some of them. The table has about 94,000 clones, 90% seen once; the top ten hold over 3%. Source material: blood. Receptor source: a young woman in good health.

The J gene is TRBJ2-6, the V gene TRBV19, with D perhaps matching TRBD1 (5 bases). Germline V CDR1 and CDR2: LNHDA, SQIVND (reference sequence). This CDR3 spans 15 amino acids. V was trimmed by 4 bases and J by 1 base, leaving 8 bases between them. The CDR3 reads CASSRRQSGANVLTF. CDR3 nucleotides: TGTGCCAGTAGTAGGAGACAGTCTGGGGCCAACGTCCTGACTTTC.

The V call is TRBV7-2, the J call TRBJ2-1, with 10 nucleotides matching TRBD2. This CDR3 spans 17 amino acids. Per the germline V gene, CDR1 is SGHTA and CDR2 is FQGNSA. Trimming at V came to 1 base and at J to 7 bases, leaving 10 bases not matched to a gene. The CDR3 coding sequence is TGTGCCAGCAGCTTAGATGTAACGCTAGCGGGGGTTAATGAGCAGTTCTTC. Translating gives CASSLDVTLAGVNEQFF.

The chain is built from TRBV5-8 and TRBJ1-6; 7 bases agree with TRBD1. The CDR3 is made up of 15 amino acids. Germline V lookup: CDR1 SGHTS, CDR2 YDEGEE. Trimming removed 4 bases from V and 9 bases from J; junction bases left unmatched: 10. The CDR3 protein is CASSTPGTVSSPLHF. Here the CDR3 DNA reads TGTGCCAGCAGCACGCCTGGGACAGTGAGTTCACCCCTCCACTTT.

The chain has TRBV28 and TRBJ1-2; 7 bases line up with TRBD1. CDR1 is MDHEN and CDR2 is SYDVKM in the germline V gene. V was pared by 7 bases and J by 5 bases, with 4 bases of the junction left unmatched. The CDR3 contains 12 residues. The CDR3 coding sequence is TGTGCCAGCACCGACAGGGCTTATGGCTACACCTTC. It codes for CASTDRAYGYTF.

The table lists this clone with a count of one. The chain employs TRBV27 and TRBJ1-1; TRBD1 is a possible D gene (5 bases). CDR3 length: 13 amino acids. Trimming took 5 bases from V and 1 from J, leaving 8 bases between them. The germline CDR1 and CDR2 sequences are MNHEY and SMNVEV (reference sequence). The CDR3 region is CASSIGTNTEAFF. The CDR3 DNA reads TGTGCCAGCAGTATCGGGACGAACACTGAAGCTTTCTTT.

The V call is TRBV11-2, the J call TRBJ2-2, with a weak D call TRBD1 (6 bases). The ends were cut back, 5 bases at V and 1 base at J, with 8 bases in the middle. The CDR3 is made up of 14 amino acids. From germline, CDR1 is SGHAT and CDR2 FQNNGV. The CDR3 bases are TGTGCCAGCAGCGGGACACTGAACACCGGGGAGCTGTTTTTT. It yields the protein CASSGTLNTGELFF.

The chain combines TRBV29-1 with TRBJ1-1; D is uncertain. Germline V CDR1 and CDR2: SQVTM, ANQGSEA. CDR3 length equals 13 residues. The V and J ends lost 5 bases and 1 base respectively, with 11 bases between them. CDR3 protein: CSVHLEGNTEAFF. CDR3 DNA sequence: TGCAGCGTTCACCTAGAGGGGAACACTGAAGCTTTCTTT.

The CDR3 coding sequence is TGTGCCAGTAGTATAGTCATGAACACTGAAGCTTTCTTT. Translating it yields CASSIVMNTEAFF. The chain recombines TRBV19 with TRBJ1-1, with D unclear. The CDR3 covers 13 residues. The V gene lost 1 base and the J gene lost 0 bases, with 3 bases spanning the gap. The germline gives CDR1 LNHDA, CDR2 SQIVND (reference sequence).

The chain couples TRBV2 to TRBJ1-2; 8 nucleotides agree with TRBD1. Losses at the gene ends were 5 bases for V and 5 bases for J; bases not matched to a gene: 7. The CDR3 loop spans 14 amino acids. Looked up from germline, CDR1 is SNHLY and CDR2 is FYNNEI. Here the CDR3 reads CASSPGQGFYGYTF. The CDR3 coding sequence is TGTGCCAGCAGTCCAGGACAGGGATTTTATGGCTACACCTTC.

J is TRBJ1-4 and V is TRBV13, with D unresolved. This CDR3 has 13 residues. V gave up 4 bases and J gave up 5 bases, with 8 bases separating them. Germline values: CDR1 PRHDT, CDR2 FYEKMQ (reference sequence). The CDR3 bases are TGTGCCAGCAGCTCCGGTTACAATGAAAAACTGTTTTTT. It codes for CASSSGYNEKLFF.

DNA of the CDR3: TGTGCCAGCAGATCAAGACCGGGACAGGTTAAGGATGGCTACACCTTC. It yields the protein CASRSRPGQVKDGYTF. J is TRBJ1-2 and V is TRBV11-2, with 8 bases lining up with TRBD1. V dropped 6 bases and J dropped 6; count of bases not matched to a gene: 15. Germline CDR1 SGHAT, CDR2 FQNNGV. The CDR3 consists of 16 residues.

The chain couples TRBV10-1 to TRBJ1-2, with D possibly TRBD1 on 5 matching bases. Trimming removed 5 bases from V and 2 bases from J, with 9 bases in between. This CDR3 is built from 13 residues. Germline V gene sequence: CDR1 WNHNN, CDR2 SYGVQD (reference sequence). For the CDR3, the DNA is TGCGCCAGCAGTTGGGACCCGAACTATGGCTACACCTTC. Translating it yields CASSWDPNYGYTF.

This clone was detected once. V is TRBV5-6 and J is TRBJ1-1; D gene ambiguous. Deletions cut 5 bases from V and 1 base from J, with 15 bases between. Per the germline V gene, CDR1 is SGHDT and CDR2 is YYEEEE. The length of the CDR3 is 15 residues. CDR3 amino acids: CASRTLQNENTEAFF. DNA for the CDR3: TGTGCCAGCAGAACGCTGCAGAACGAGAACACTGAAGCTTTCTTT.

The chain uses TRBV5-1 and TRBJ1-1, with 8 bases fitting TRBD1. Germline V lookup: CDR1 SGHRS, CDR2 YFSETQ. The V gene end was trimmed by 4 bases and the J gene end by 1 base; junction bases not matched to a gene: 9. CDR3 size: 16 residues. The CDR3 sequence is CASSRYEGQANTEAFF. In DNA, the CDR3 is TGCGCCAGCAGCAGATACGAGGGACAGGCGAACACTGAAGCTTTCTTT.

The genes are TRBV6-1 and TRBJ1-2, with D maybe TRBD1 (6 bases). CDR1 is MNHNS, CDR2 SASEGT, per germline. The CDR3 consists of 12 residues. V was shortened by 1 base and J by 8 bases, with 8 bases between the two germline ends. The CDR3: CASSEGGGGYTF. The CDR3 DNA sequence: TGTGCCAGCAGTGAAGGCGGGGGCGGCTACACCTTC.

CDR3 protein: CAISESGGVNYGYTF. The CDR3 coding sequence is TGTGCCATCAGTGAGTCAGGGGGCGTGAACTATGGCTACACCTTC. V gene TRBV10-3 combines with J gene TRBJ1-2, with TRBD1 matching over 7 bases. The germline gives CDR1 ENHRY, CDR2 SYGVKD. V dropped 0 bases and J dropped 2; count of bases not matched to a gene: 3. The CDR3 has 15 residues.

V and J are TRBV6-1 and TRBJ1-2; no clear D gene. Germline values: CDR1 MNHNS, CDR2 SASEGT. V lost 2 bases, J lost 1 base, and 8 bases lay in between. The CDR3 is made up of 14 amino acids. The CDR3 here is CASSEQLNNYGYTF. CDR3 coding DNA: TGTGCCAGCAGTGAACAGCTAAATAACTATGGCTACACCTTC.

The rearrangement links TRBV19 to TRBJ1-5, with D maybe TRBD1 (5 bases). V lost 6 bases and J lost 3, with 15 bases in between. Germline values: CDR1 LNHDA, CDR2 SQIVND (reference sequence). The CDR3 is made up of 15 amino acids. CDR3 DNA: TGTGCCAGTAGCTTATTAAGGGACCCCAATCAGCCCCAGCATTTT. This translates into CASSLLRDPNQPQHF.

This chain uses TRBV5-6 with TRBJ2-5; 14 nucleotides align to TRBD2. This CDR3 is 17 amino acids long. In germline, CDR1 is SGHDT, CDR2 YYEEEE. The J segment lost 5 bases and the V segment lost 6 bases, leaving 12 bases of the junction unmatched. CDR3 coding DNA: TGTGCCAGCACTTCGGACCCGGGACTAGCGGGGGTGGAGACCCAGTACTTC. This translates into CASTSDPGLAGVETQYF.

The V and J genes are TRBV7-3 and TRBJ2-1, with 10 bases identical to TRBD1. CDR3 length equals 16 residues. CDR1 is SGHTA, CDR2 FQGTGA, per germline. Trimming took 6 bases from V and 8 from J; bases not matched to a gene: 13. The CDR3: CASSPTGTGDHHEQFF. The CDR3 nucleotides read TGTGCCAGCAGTCCCACCGGGACAGGGGACCACCATGAGCAGTTCTTC.

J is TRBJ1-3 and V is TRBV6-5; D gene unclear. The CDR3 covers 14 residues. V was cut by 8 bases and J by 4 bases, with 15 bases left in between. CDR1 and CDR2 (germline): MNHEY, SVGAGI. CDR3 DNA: TGTGCCAGCCAGCCCGGGGTCTGGGGAAACACCATATATTTT. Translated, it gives CASQPGVWGNTIYF.

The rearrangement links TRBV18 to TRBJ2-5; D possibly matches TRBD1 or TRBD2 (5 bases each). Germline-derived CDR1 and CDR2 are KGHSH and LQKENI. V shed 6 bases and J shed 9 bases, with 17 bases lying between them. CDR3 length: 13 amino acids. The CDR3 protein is CASSPGTPEAQYF. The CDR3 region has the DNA TGTGCCAGCTCGCCAGGGACCCCCGAGGCCCAGTACTTC.

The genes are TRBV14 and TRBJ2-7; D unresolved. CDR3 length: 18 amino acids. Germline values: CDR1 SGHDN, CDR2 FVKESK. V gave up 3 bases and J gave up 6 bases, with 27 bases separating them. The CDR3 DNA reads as TGTGCCAGCAGCCACCACCCTGGCCGAGTTAGGCAGGTGGCCGAGCAGTACTTC. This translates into CASSHHPGRVRQVAEQYF.

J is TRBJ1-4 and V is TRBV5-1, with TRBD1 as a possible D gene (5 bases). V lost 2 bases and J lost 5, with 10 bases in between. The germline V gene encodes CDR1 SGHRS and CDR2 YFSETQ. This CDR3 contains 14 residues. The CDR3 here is CASSFDSENEKLFF. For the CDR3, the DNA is TGCGCCAGCAGCTTTGACAGTGAGAATGAAAAACTGTTTTTT.

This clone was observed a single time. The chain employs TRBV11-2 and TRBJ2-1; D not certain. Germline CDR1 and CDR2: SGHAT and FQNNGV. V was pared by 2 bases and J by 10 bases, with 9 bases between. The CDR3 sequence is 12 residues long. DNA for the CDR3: TGTGCCAGCAGCTTACAGGCTTTGGAGCAGTTCTTC. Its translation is CASSLQALEQFF.

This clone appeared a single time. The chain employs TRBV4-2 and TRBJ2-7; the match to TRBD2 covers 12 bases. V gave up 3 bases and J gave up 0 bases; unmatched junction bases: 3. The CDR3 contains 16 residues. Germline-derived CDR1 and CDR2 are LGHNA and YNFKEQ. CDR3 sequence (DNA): TGTGCCAGCAGCCAGTGGACTAGCGGGGACTCCTACGAGCAGTACTTC. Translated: CASSQWTSGDSYEQYF.

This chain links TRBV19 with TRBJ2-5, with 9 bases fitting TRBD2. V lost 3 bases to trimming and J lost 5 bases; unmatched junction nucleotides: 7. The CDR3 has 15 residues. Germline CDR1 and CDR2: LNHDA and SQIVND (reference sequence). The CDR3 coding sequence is TGTGCCAGTAGTATTGCGGGAGGGGTAGGGGAGACCCAGTACTTC. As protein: CASSIAGGVGETQYF.

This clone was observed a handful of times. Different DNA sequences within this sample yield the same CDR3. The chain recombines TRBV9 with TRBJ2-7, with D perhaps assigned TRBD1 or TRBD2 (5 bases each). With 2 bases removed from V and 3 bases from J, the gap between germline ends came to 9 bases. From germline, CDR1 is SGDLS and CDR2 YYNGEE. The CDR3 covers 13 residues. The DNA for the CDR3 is TGTGCCAGCAGCGTCGAGGGGTTCTACGAGCAGTACTTC. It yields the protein CASSVEGFYEQYF.

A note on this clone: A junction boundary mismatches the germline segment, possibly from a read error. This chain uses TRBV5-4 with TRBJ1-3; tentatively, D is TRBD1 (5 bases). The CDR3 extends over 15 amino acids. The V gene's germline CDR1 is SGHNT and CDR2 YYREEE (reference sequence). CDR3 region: CASSLGGTSGNTIYF. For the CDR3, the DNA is TGTGCCAGCAGTTTGGGGGGGACGTCTGGAAACACCATATATTTT.

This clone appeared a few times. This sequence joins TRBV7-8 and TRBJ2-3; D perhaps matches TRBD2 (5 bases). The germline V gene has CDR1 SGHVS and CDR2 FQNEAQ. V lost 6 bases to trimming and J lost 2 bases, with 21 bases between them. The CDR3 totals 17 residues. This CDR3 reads CASRPYVERTLTDTQYF. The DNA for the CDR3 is TGTGCCAGCAGGCCCTACGTTGAGCGGACCCTCACAGATACGCAGTATTTT.

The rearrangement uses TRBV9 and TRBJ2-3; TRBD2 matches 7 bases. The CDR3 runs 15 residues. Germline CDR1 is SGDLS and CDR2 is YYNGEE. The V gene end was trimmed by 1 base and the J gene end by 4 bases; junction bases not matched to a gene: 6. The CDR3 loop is CASSVQGLRADTQYF. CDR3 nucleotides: TGTGCCAGCAGCGTACAGGGACTAAGAGCAGATACGCAGTATTTT. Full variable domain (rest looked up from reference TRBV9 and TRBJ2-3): DSGVTQTPKHLITATGQRVTLRCSPRSGDLSVYWYQQSLDQGLQFLIQYYNGEERAKGNILERFSAQQFPDLHSELNLSSLELGDSALYFCASSVQGLRADTQYFGPGTRLTVL.